This T cell receptor beta chain was captured in a study of T-cell memory formation after mild COVID-19. This clonotype was seen a handful of times. TCRdb fed the 5' RACE reads into MiXCR, producing one record per CDR3 protein. The sample includes hundreds of thousands of distinct CDR3 sequences, roughly an eighth of them seen just once. In germline, CDR1 is SGHRS, CDR2 YFSETQ. The CDR3 has 13 residues. The junction had 3 bases not matched to a gene; V was cut back by 0 bases and J by 7 bases. Sequencing was performed on PBMCs or a T cell subset sorted from them (not recorded which). This TCR was sampled from a man aged 18-30 years who had mild COVID-19 (a few samples of this study predate the infection). Cell type and time point are not known. The chain has TRBV5-1 and TRBJ2-5; the match to TRBD1 covers 7 bases. CDR3 loop: CASSLADRRTQYF. As DNA, the CDR3 is TGCGCCAGCAGCTTGGCGGACAGGAGGACCCAGTACTTC.